The 18 T cell receptor beta chains below were found in one sample sequenced in a study of T cell changes during pregnancy in multiple sclerosis (dated by TCRdb to about 2019). The receptor library was made with the immunoSEQ multiplex PCR assay. Not all clones reach the TCRdb copy of this immuneACCESS table, which keeps in-frame sequences only. Checked studies attribute under half of the gap to unresolved V genes and leave the rest unexplained. The sample table records about 61,000 clones; about 92% of these occur just once. Approximately 3% of the sample rests with the top ten. This material consisted of peripheral blood, taken in the first trimester of pregnancy. Receptors originate from a female donor in good health, enrolled as a control in a pregnancy study.

CDR3 protein: CASSQGLAAHNEQFF. CDR3 DNA: TGTGCCAGCAGCCAAGGACTAGCGGCTCACAATGAGCAGTTCTTC. This chain uses TRBV7-3 with TRBJ2-1; 10 bases fit TRBD2. Germline V gene data show CDR1 as SGHTA and CDR2 as FQGTGA. The CDR3 extends over 15 amino acids. V lost 5 bases, J lost 5 bases, and 6 bases stayed unmatched.

The chain couples TRBV4-2 to TRBJ2-7; 8 bases match TRBD1. Trimming at V came to 1 base and at J to 5 bases, leaving 10 bases not matched to a gene. Germline CDR1 and CDR2: LGHNA and YNFKEQ. This CDR3 has 16 residues. The CDR3 nucleotides read TGTGCCAGCAGCCAAGTGTTGGGACAGGTGTATAACGAGCAGTACTTC. Amino acid sequence: CASSQVLGQVYNEQYF.

The chain recombines TRBV7-2 with TRBJ2-1, with 10 bases that match TRBD2. CDR3 length equals 15 residues. V lost 4 bases and J lost 15; bases outside the gene matches: 15. Germline lookup yields CDR1 SGHTA and CDR2 FQGNSA. The CDR3 region is CASSSEGTSVWGVFF. For the CDR3, the DNA is TGTGCCAGCAGCTCAGAGGGGACTAGCGTCTGGGGGGTGTTCTTC.

The gene calls are TRBV4-3 and TRBJ2-2, with D possibly being TRBD2 (5 bases). V lost 4 bases, J lost 5 bases, and 14 bases lay in between. This CDR3 comprises 15 residues. CDR1 is LGHNA and CDR2 is YSLEER in the germline V gene. The CDR3 reads CASSRDYLDTGELFF. CDR3 in DNA: TGCGCCAGCAGCCGAGACTACCTAGATACCGGGGAGCTGTTTTTT.

The chain couples TRBV19 to TRBJ2-5, with 12 bases aligning to TRBD1. The CDR3 runs to 15 residues. The V gene's germline CDR1 is LNHDA and CDR2 SQIVND (reference sequence). V shed 4 bases and J 4 bases; nucleotides not matched to a gene: 4. DNA of the CDR3: TGTGCCAGTAGTACCGGGACAGGGGGCAGAGAGACCCAGTACTTC. Translating gives CASSTGTGGRETQYF.

In its sample, this clone was seen once. The chain joins TRBV5-6 to TRBJ2-7, with D hard to call. The CDR3 has 12 amino acids. V gave up 7 bases and J gave up 0 bases, with 8 bases separating them. Germline V gene data show CDR1 as SGHDT and CDR2 as YYEEEE. The CDR3, as DNA: TGTGCCAGCGGAAGGAGCTCCTACGAGCAGTACTTC. This gives the protein CASGRSSYEQYF. The full variable domain, rest sourced from reference TRBV5-6 and TRBJ2-7, is DAGVTQSPTHLIKTRGQQVTLRCSPKSGHDTVSWYQQALGQGPQFIFQYYEEEERQRGNFPDRFSGHQFPNYSSELNVNALLLGDSALYLCASGRSSYEQYFGPGTRLTVT.

This clone was counted once. Because the CDR3 is missing its conserved closing phenylalanine or tryptophan, this is likely a read error. No DNA is shown, since the ends of the CDR3 on it are uncertain; the CDR3 is the one TCRdb lists. The chain employs TRBV9 and TRBJ1-3. 11 amino acids form the CDR3, both terminal residues included. The germline V gene has CDR1 SGDLS and CDR2 YYNGEE. CDR3 sequence: CASSEEGILRD.

The chain uses TRBV18 and TRBJ1-1; no definite D call. CDR1 is KGHSH, CDR2 LQKENI, per germline. CDR3 length equals 16 residues. Trimming shortened V by 3 bases and J by 1 base, and 15 bases separated the two germline ends. The CDR3 loop is CASSPLSGGRNTEAFF. The CDR3 DNA is TGTGCCAGCTCACCGTTATCGGGAGGGCGGAACACTGAAGCTTTCTTT.

This clone has just one count. The chain has TRBV11-2 and TRBJ2-7, with 8 nucleotides matching TRBD2. V shed 5 bases, J shed 4 bases, and the junction held 16 bases outside the gene matches. The CDR3 covers 17 residues. CDR1 and CDR2 from the germline V gene are SGHAT and FQNNGV. CDR3 nucleotides: TGTGCCAGCAGCGCCATGAGCGGGAGTCCGTATGCGTACGAGCAGTACTTC. Translating it yields CASSAMSGSPYAYEQYF.

This chain connects TRBV5-4 to TRBJ2-3, with 11 bases identical to TRBD2. The V and J ends lost 1 base and 0 bases, in that order; junction bases with no gene match: 4. Germline lookup yields CDR1 SGHNT and CDR2 YYREEE (reference sequence). This CDR3 spans 17 amino acids. CDR3 amino acids: CASSLPLAGGSTDTQYF. The CDR3 DNA reads as TGTGCCAGCAGCTTGCCGCTAGCGGGGGGTAGCACAGATACGCAGTATTTT.

The CDR3 spells CASSLQGSEQFF. The DNA of the CDR3 is TGTGCCAGCAGCCTACAGGGTAGTGAGCAGTTCTTC. V usage is TRBV28 and J usage is TRBJ2-1, with D maybe TRBD1 (6 bases). The germline V and J ends were trimmed by 6 bases and 9 bases, with 12 bases remaining between them. Germline V lookup: CDR1 MDHEN, CDR2 SYDVKM. This CDR3 has 12 amino acids.

This chain links TRBV7-8 with TRBJ2-5; 7 nucleotides align to TRBD2. The CDR3 is 15 residues long. V trimming: 3 bases; J trimming: 4 bases; junction bases outside the gene matches: 8. Germline-derived CDR1 and CDR2 are SGHVS and FQNEAQ. In DNA form, the CDR3 reads TGTGCCAGCAGCTTGACCGGACTAGTACTAGAGACCCAGTACTTC. Its protein is CASSLTGLVLETQYF.

This clone appeared a single time. CDR3 residues: CAWSTKGTGETEAFF. DNA of the CDR3: TGTGCCTGGAGTACAAAAGGTACAGGGGAGACTGAAGCTTTCTTT. This sequence joins TRBV30 and TRBJ1-1; TRBD1 matches 7 bases. Germline CDR1 reads GTSNPN; CDR2 reads SVGIG (reference sequence). After removal of 2 bases from V and 5 bases from J, the junction contained 11 bases not matched to a gene. The CDR3 consists of 15 residues.

The J gene is TRBJ2-5, the V gene TRBV13, with D tentatively TRBD2 (6 bases). Per the germline V gene, CDR1 is PRHDT and CDR2 is FYEKMQ (reference sequence). This CDR3 is 12 amino acids long. The V end lost 5 bases, the J end lost 11 bases, and 15 bases lay between the germline ends. The DNA for the CDR3 is TGTGCCAGCAGCGGGTGGAGGGACGGGCAGTACTTC. Its translation is CASSGWRDGQYF.

The rearrangement uses TRBV4-3 and TRBJ1-1; D is ambiguous. V was trimmed by 1 base and J by 1 base, leaving 13 bases between them. The CDR3 has 16 residues. The germline V gene has CDR1 LGHNA and CDR2 YSLEER. CDR3 bases: TGCGCCAGCAGCCAAGGCGCAGGTCCTCCGAACACTGAAGCTTTCTTT. Translated: CASSQGAGPPNTEAFF.

V usage is TRBV6-4 and J usage is TRBJ2-5; 7 bases are a match to TRBD2. The CDR3 runs to 15 residues. Germline V gives CDR1 MRHNA, CDR2 SNTAGT. With V trimmed by 3 bases and J by 2 bases, 6 bases remained unmatched. The CDR3 coding sequence is TGTGCCAGCAGTGAGGGGACTACGGGACAAGAGACCCAGTACTTC. This encodes CASSEGTTGQETQYF.

The chain is built from TRBV7-9 and TRBJ1-2, with D hard to call. The CDR3 runs 15 residues. The V end was cut by 1 base, the J end by 4 bases, with 13 bases between. In germline, CDR1 is SEHNR, CDR2 FQNEAQ (reference sequence). CDR3 DNA sequence: TGTGCCAGCAGCTTAGAAATCGGCAGGATCTATGGCTACACCTTC. Its translation is CASSLEIGRIYGYTF.

V gene TRBV4-1 combines with J gene TRBJ1-5; 8 positions agree with TRBD1. The J segment lost 4 bases and the V segment lost 0 bases, leaving 2 bases of the junction unmatched. Germline values: CDR1 MGHRA, CDR2 YSYEKL. CDR3 length: 15 amino acids. The CDR3 protein is CASSQDWTGNQPQHF. In nucleotides, the CDR3 is TGCGCCAGCAGCCAAGATTGGACAGGGAATCAGCCCCAGCATTTT.